A selection of T cell receptor beta chains follows, all from one sample in a study of human T cells and chemical hapten exposure. TCRdb used MiXCR to reprocess the RACE reads, holding one entry per CDR3 protein. The sample includes 65,000 to 95,000 distinct CDR3 sequences, 6.6% of them seen just once. Sequencing used whole blood, obtained in connection with sensitization to the hapten diphenylcyclopropenone (DPC). These receptors originate from a woman in her 30s with alopecia areata. Some clones in this sample may be carry-over from other donors' samples. CDR3s leave out the opening cysteine and the closing phenylalanine or tryptophan.

j_gene: TRBJ2-1
len: 11
v_gene: TRBV7-3
CDR3aa: ASSSPKNNEQF

j_gene: TRBJ2-3
len: 12
v_gene: TRBV10-3
CDR3aa: AISGGASPDTQY

j_gene: TRBJ2-3
len: 17
v_gene: TRBV7-2
CDR3aa: ASSPPGRLAGDMPDTQY

j_gene: TRBJ2-7
len: 14
v_gene: TRBV15
CDR3aa: ATSRGPPDSHYEQY

j_gene: TRBJ1-2
len: 13
v_gene: TRBV11-2
CDR3aa: ASSLEGTGTYGYT

j_gene: TRBJ1-5
len: 13
v_gene: TRBV12-3/TRBV12-4
CDR3aa: ASSLASLRNQPQH

j_gene: TRBJ2-2
len: 14
v_gene: TRBV7-3
CDR3aa: ASSLTVLENTGELF

j_gene: TRBJ2-5
len: 13
v_gene: TRBV5-5
CDR3aa: ASSPLRQGKETQY

j_gene: TRBJ1-1
len: 11
v_gene: TRBV2
CDR3aa: ASSDVFNTEAF

j_gene: TRBJ1-2
len: 14
v_gene: TRBV19
CDR3aa: ASSKGTPGAVYGYT

j_gene: TRBJ2-7
len: 12
v_gene: TRBV5-4
CDR3aa: ASSPSLGVYEQY

j_gene: TRBJ1-1
len: 13
v_gene: TRBV2
CDR3aa: ASSVQGSMNTEAF

j_gene: TRBJ2-3
len: 13
v_gene: TRBV15
CDR3aa: ATSFDQKSTDTQY

j_gene: TRBJ2-5
len: 10
v_gene: TRBV3-1
CDR3aa: ASSPMAETQY

j_gene: TRBJ1-4
len: 17
v_gene: TRBV18
CDR3aa: ASSQNPSGQGTTNEKLF

j_gene: TRBJ1-3
len: 15
v_gene: TRBV9
CDR3aa: ASSPSGLPRTGNTIY

j_gene: TRBJ2-1
len: 10
v_gene: TRBV6-2/TRBV6-3
CDR3aa: ASSPSRNEQF

j_gene: TRBJ2-3
len: 13
v_gene: TRBV5-1
CDR3aa: ASSLAEAYTDTQY

j_gene: TRBJ2-1
len: 11
v_gene: TRBV20-1
CDR3aa: SARSEANNEQF

j_gene: TRBJ1-5
len: 13
v_gene: TRBV20-1
CDR3aa: SAREKQGIGQPQH

j_gene: TRBJ1-5
len: 11
v_gene: TRBV6-7
CDR3aa: ASSPDGNQPQH

j_gene: TRBJ2-5
len: 14
v_gene: TRBV5-1
CDR3aa: ASSLEPGGPPETQY

j_gene: TRBJ2-4
len: 13
v_gene: TRBV2
CDR3aa: ASSDPGQTKNIQY

j_gene: TRBJ2-5
len: 13
v_gene: TRBV5-4
CDR3aa: ASSVNRASQETQY

j_gene: TRBJ2-5
len: 12
v_gene: TRBV20-1
CDR3aa: SAEHGWGLETQY

j_gene: TRBJ2-6
len: 16
v_gene: TRBV11-2
CDR3aa: ASSLARTGSSGANVLT

j_gene: TRBJ1-5
len: 12
v_gene: TRBV3-1
CDR3aa: ASSQTRLLQPQH

j_gene: TRBJ2-7
len: 12
v_gene: TRBV5-6
CDR3aa: ASSRGQGRYEQY

j_gene: TRBJ1-1
len: 10
v_gene: TRBV12-3/TRBV12-4
CDR3aa: ASSLVNTEAF

j_gene: TRBJ2-3
len: 9
v_gene: TRBV11-3
CDR3aa: ASSVENTQY

j_gene: TRBJ1-2
len: 11
v_gene: TRBV6-5
CDR3aa: ASSYTQSYGYT

j_gene: TRBJ1-1
len: 11
v_gene: TRBV5-1
CDR3aa: ASSFGGQTEAF

j_gene: TRBJ1-3
len: 12
v_gene: TRBV10-2
CDR3aa: ASNPREAENTIY

j_gene: TRBJ2-1
len: 13
v_gene: TRBV5-4
CDR3aa: ASSRGGSSYNEQF

j_gene: TRBJ1-5
len: 12
v_gene: TRBV7-2
CDR3aa: ASSSQGTGQPQH

j_gene: TRBJ1-5
len: 13
v_gene: TRBV12-3/TRBV12-4
CDR3aa: ASSFTGTRDQPQH

j_gene: TRBJ1-2
len: 13
v_gene: TRBV5-1
CDR3aa: ASSMGSTGGGGYT

j_gene: TRBJ1-2
len: 14
v_gene: TRBV4-2
CDR3aa: ASSQETKIQGNGYT

j_gene: TRBJ1-1
len: 11
v_gene: TRBV11-1
CDR3aa: ASSSWPGAEAF

j_gene: TRBJ1-1
len: 13
v_gene: TRBV5-1
CDR3aa: ASSPEQGYDTEAF

j_gene: TRBJ2-3
len: 10
v_gene: TRBV9
CDR3aa: ASSVGEDTQY